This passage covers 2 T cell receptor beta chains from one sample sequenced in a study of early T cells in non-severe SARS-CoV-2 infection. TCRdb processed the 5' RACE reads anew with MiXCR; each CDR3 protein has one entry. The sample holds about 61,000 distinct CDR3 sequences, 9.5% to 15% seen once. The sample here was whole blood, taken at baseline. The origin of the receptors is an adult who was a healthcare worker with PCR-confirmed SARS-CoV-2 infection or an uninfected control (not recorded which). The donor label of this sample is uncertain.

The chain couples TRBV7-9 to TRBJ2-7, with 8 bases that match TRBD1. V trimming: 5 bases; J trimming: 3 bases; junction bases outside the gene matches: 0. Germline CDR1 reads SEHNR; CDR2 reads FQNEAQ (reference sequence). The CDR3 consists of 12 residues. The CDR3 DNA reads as TGTGCCAGCAGCGACAGGGGCTACGAGCAGTACGTC. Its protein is CASSDRGYEQYV.

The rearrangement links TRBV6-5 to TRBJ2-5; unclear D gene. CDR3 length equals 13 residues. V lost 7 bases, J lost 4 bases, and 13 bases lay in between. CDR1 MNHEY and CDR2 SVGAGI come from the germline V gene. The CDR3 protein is CASKVDLAETQYF. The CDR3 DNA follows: TGTGCCAGCAAGGTGGATCTGGCAGAGACCCAGTACTTC.